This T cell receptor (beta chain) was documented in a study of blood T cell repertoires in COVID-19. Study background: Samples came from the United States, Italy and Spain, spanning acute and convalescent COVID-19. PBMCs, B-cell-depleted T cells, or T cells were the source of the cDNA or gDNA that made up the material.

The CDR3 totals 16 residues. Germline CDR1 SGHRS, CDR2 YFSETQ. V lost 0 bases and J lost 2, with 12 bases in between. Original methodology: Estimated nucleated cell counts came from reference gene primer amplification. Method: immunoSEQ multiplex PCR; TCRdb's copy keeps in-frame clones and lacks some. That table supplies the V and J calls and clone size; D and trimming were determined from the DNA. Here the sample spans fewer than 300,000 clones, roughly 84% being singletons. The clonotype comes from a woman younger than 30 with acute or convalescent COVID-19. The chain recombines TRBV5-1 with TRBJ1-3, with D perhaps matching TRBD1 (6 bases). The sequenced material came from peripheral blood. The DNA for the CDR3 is TGCGCCAGCAGCTTGGGGGGGCTTTCAGCTGGAAACACCATATATTTT. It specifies CASSLGGLSAGNTIYF. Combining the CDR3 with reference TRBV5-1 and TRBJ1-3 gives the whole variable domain KAGVTQTPRYLIKTRGQQVTLSCSPISGHRSVSWYQQTPGQGLQFLFEYFSETQRNKGNFPGRFSGRQFSNSRSEMNVSTLELGDSALYLCASSLGGLSAGNTIYFGEGSWLTVV.